Listed here are 11 T cell receptor beta chains from one sample, sequenced in a study of T cell responses to AZD1222 COVID-19 vaccine. The table came from immunoSEQ multiplex PCR; TCRdb's copy has only in-frame clones and leaves some out. This table has about 86,000 clones, more than 75% appearing once. The sample consisted of peripheral blood, taken 28 days after the second AZD1222 dose. These receptors were obtained from an adult who received the AZD1222 COVID-19 vaccine.

This clone was counted a single time. The chain combines TRBV18 with TRBJ1-1; the match to TRBD1 covers 9 bases. From germline, CDR1 is KGHSH and CDR2 LQKENI. The length of the CDR3 is 15 residues. Trimming took 5 bases from V and 1 from J; bases not matched to a gene: 5. For the CDR3, the DNA is TGTGCCAGCTCAAGCTCGGACAGGGGGAACACTGAAGCTTTCTTT. Its protein is CASSSSDRGNTEAFF.

The chain links TRBV7-3 to TRBJ2-1; D unclear. Trimming took 0 bases from V and 8 from J, leaving 8 bases between them. CDR1 and CDR2 (germline): SGHTA, FQGTGA. There are 13 residues in the CDR3. CDR3 sequence: CASSLTTEYEQFF. CDR3 sequence (DNA): TGTGCCAGCAGCTTAACTACCGAGTATGAGCAGTTCTTC.

The table lists this clone with a count of one. The rearrangement joins TRBV12-3 or TRBV12-4 to TRBJ1-1; D uncertain. The CDR3 covers 12 residues. V shed 5 bases and J shed 6 bases, with 10 bases lying between them. The CDR3 DNA reads TGTGCCAGCAGTAACTACGGGCCTGAAGCTTTCTTT. The encoded protein is CASSNYGPEAFF.

This clone is a singleton in its sample. DNA for the CDR3: TGTGCCAGCAGTGCGACAGGGGGAGTAGAGACCCAGTACTTC. Encoded protein: CASSATGGVETQYF. The rearrangement links TRBV9 to TRBJ2-5; 9 bases align to TRBD1. The germline CDR1 and CDR2 sequences are SGDLS and YYNGEE. The CDR3 has 14 residues. Losses at the gene ends were 5 bases for V and 4 bases for J; bases not matched to a gene: 6.

V is TRBV6-5 and J is TRBJ1-5, with D possibly matching TRBD1 (5 bases). Germline lookup yields CDR1 MNHEY and CDR2 SVGAGI. The CDR3 spans 13 residues. V was clipped by 6 bases and J by 0 bases, with 6 bases between them. DNA for the CDR3: TGTGCCAGCAGGGGACTTAGCAATCAGCCCCAGCATTTT. Translation gives CASRGLSNQPQHF.

The rearrangement joins TRBV2 to TRBJ1-3; TRBD1 matches at 9 bases. Germline V gene data show CDR1 as SNHLY and CDR2 as FYNNEI. V lost 6 bases, J lost 3 bases, and 3 bases stayed unmatched. This CDR3 has 14 amino acids. The CDR3 coding sequence is TGTGCCAGCAGGGCGACAGGGGGTGGAAACACCATATATTTT. Residues: CASRATGGGNTIYF.

The DNA for the CDR3 is TGTGCCATCAGTGGGGGACAGGACGCAAACTATGGCTACACCTTC. This codes for CAISGGQDANYGYTF. The V and J genes are TRBV10-3 and TRBJ1-2; 8 bases map to TRBD1. The CDR3 runs to 15 residues. Germline-derived CDR1 and CDR2 are ENHRY and SYGVKD. V lost 4 bases, J lost 2 bases, and 6 bases stayed unmatched.

This chain links TRBV5-4 with TRBJ1-1; 7 bases line up with TRBD1. Germline V gene data show CDR1 as SGHNT and CDR2 as YYREEE (reference sequence). This CDR3 has 14 amino acids. J lost 7 bases, V lost 3 bases, and 9 bases had no gene match. The CDR3 sequence: CASSSETGVSEAFF. Written as DNA, the CDR3 is TGTGCCAGCAGCTCCGAAACAGGGGTTAGTGAAGCTTTCTTT.

The chain carries TRBV15 and TRBJ2-1; no reliable D call. V lost 0 bases, J lost 3 bases, and 3 bases lay in between. Per germline, CDR1 LNHNV and CDR2 YYDKDF (reference sequence). The CDR3 covers 13 residues. The CDR3 coding sequence is TGTGCCACCAGCAGAGATAGCTACAATGAGCAGTTCTTC. This sequence encodes CATSRDSYNEQFF.

V is TRBV11-2 and J is TRBJ2-7; 7 nucleotides line up with TRBD2. The V segment lost 1 base and the J segment 2 bases; nucleotides outside the gene matches: 8. Per germline, CDR1 SGHAT and CDR2 FQNNGV. CDR3 length: 16 residues. CDR3 bases: TGTGCCAGCAGCTTAGTGGGCGGGAGTAAAGCCTACGAGCAGTACTTC. Translation gives CASSLVGGSKAYEQYF.

The V and J genes are TRBV13 and TRBJ1-1; 8 nucleotides align to TRBD1. V was clipped by 3 bases and J by 2 bases; unmatched bases: 8. CDR1 PRHDT and CDR2 FYEKMQ come from the germline V gene (reference sequence). This CDR3 spans 16 amino acids. This CDR3 is CASSLDREEYNTEAFF. CDR3 nucleotide sequence: TGTGCCAGCAGCTTGGACAGGGAGGAATACAACACTGAAGCTTTCTTT.